This TCR beta chain was profiled in a study of CD8 T cells in Susac syndrome. At the level of the study: Patients with Susac syndrome had blood drawn and were at that point therapy-naive, on corticosteroids, or on intravenous immunoglobulin alone.

CDR1 is SGHAT and CDR2 is FQNNGV in the germline V gene. The CDR3 extends over 12 amino acids. Trimming removed 5 bases from V and 3 bases from J, with 5 bases in between. Random hexamers were used to reverse transcribe roughly 0.45 to 1 ug of RNA. Amplification of TCR beta CDR3 by immunoSEQ multiplex PCR spanned 54 Vbeta and 13 Jbeta. TCRdb processed the immunoSEQ multiplex PCR reads anew with MiXCR; each CDR3 protein has one entry. Among approximately 57,000 distinct CDR3 sequences listed, over 90% were seen once. The source of this sequence is a human donor with Susac syndrome. The V and J genes are TRBV11-2 and TRBJ2-1; D remains unclear. Sample: CD8+ T cells from PBMCs. The CDR3 nucleotides are TGTGCCAGCAGCCCGAACTACAATGAGCAGTTCTTC. Translated: CASSPNYNEQFF.